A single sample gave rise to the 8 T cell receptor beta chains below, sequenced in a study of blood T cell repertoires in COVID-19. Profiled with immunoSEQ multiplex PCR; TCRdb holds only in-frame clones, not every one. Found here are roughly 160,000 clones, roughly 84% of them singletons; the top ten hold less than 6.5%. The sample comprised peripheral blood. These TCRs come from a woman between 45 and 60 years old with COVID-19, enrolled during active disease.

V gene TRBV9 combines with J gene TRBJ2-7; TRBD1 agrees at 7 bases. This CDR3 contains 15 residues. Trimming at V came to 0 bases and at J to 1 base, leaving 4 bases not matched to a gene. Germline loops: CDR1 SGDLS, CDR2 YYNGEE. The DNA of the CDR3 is TGTGCCAGCAGCGTAGGGCCGGGACAGTCCTACGAGCAGTACTTC. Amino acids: CASSVGPGQSYEQYF. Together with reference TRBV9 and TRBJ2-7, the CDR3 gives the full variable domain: DSGVTQTPKHLITATGQRVTLRCSPRSGDLSVYWYQQSLDQGLQFLIQYYNGEERAKGNILERFSAQQFPDLHSELNLSSLELGDSALYFCASSVGPGQSYEQYFGPGTRLTVT.

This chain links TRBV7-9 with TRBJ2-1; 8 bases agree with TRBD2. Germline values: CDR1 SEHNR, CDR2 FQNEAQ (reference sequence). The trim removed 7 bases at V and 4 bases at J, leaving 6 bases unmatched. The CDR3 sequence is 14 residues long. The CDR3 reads CASIPGGLYNEQFF. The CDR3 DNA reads TGTGCCAGCATCCCGGGGGGGCTTTACAATGAGCAGTTCTTC.

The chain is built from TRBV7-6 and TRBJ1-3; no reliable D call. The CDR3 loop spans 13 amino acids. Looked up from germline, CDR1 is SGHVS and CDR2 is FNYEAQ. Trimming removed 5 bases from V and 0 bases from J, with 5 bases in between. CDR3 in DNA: TGTGCCAGCAGCCCCAGCTCTGGAAACACCATATATTTT. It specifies CASSPSSGNTIYF. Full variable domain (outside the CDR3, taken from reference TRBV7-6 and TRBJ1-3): GAGVSQSPRYKVTKRGQDVALRCDPISGHVSLYWYRQALGQGPEFLTYFNYEAQQDKSGLPNDRFSAERPEGSISTLTIQRTEQRDSAMYRCASSPSSGNTIYFGEGSWLTVV.

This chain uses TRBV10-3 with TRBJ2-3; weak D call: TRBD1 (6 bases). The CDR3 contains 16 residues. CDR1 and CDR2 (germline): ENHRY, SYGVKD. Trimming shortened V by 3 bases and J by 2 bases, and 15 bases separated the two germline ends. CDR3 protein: CAISDLYGQITDTQYF. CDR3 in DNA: TGTGCCATCAGTGATCTATACGGACAGATCACAGATACGCAGTATTTT.

Written as DNA, the CDR3 is TGTGCCAGCAGCTTAAACCCCCAGGTGATAAGCTCAGAGACCCAGTACTTC. It yields the protein CASSLNPQVISSETQYF. This chain joins TRBV7-2 and TRBJ2-5, with D unclear. Germline V gives CDR1 SGHTA, CDR2 FQGNSA. This CDR3 contains 17 residues. Trimming shortened V by 2 bases and J by 4 bases, and 20 bases separated the two germline ends.

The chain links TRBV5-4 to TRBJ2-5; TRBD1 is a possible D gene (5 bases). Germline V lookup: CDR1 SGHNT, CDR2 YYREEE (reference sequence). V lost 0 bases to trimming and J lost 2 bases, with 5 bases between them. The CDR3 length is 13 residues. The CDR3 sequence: CASSLDRQETQYF. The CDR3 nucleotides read TGTGCCAGCAGCTTGGACAGGCAAGAGACCCAGTACTTC.

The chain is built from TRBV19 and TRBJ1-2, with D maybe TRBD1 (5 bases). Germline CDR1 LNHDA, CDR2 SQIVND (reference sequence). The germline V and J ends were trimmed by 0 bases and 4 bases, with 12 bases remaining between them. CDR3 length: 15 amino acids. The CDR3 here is CASSIEGRGLYGYTF. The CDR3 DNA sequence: TGTGCCAGTAGTATAGAGGGGCGCGGCCTCTATGGCTACACCTTC.

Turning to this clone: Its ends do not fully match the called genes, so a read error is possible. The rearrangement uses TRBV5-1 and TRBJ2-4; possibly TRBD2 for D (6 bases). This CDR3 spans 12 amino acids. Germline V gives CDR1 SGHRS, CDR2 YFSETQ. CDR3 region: CASSLGASDLNF. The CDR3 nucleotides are TGCGCCAGCAGCTTGGGGGCTAGCGATTTGAACTTC.